Following are 30 T cell receptor beta chains from one sample sequenced in a study of OX40 agonist ivuxolimab in advanced cancers. Clones were sequenced by immunoSEQ multiplex PCR, and TCRdb holds only the in-frame ones, with some missing. The table lists about 110,000 clones, 75% to 95% of them singletons. The specimen comprised CD4+ or CD8+ T cells sorted from blood, sampled in a trial of the OX40 agonist ivuxolimab. Receptor source: an adult with an advanced solid tumor such as melanoma, head and neck, liver or kidney cancer.

The CDR3 here is CARGGGLAGTDTQYF. As DNA, the CDR3 is TGTGCCAGAGGTGGGGGACTAGCTGGGACAGATACGCAGTATTTT. V gene TRBV6-4 combines with J gene TRBJ2-3, with 9 bases identical to TRBD2. Germline values: CDR1 MRHNA, CDR2 SNTAGT. The CDR3 runs to 15 residues. Unmatched junction bases numbered 10, after V lost 9 bases and J lost 3 bases.

V gene TRBV7-9 combines with J gene TRBJ2-7; D remains ambiguous. This CDR3 comprises 13 residues. Trimming took 1 base from V and 3 from J, leaving 7 bases between them. Per the germline V gene, CDR1 is SEHNR and CDR2 is FQNEAQ (reference sequence). The CDR3, as DNA: TGTGCCAGCAGCTTAGTGGTAGGCTACGAGCAGTACTTC. Amino acids: CASSLVVGYEQYF.

The genes are TRBV30 and TRBJ1-3; D perhaps matches TRBD1 (6 bases). Germline V gene sequence: CDR1 GTSNPN, CDR2 SVGIG (reference sequence). The CDR3 is 14 amino acids. The ends were cut back, 2 bases at V and 1 base at J, with 9 bases in the middle. DNA of the CDR3: TGTGCCTGGAGTAACAGGGAGTCTGGAAACACCATATATTTT. As protein: CAWSNRESGNTIYF.

CDR3 nucleotide sequence: TGTGCCAGCAGTTATTCCCTGGGAACCTACGAGCAGTACTTC. Amino acids: CASSYSLGTYEQYF. This chain joins TRBV6-5 and TRBJ2-7, with D uncertain. From germline, CDR1 is MNHEY and CDR2 SVGAGI. CDR3 length: 14 amino acids. V shed 3 bases and J shed 2 bases, with 11 bases lying between them.

The rearrangement joins TRBV27 to TRBJ1-1; 10 bases are a match to TRBD1. This CDR3 comprises 15 residues. V gave up 3 bases and J gave up 3 bases; unmatched junction bases: 4. Germline values: CDR1 MNHEY, CDR2 SMNVEV (reference sequence). CDR3 nucleotide sequence: TGTGCCAGCAGTTTGACAGGGGGCCTTGACACTGAAGCTTTCTTT. As protein: CASSLTGGLDTEAFF.

This rearrangement joins TRBV5-8 to TRBJ2-5; no definite D call. CDR1 and CDR2 (germline): SGHTS, YDEGEE. The CDR3 runs to 13 residues. V lost 2 bases to trimming and J lost 1 base, with 6 bases between them. CDR3 sequence reads: CASSFWGQETQYF. DNA for the CDR3: TGTGCCAGCAGCTTTTGGGGCCAAGAGACCCAGTACTTC.

This clone was counted once. The chain joins TRBV6-5 to TRBJ2-7; a possible D gene is TRBD2 (6 bases). From germline, CDR1 is MNHEY and CDR2 SVGAGI. CDR3 length: 13 residues. V was trimmed by 8 bases and J by 5 bases, leaving 16 bases between them. CDR3 in amino acids: CASAYAGRDEQYF. The CDR3 bases are TGTGCCAGCGCCTACGCGGGGAGAGACGAGCAGTACTTC.

The V gene is TRBV7-3, the J gene TRBJ1-2, with TRBD1 identical over 8 bases. The CDR3 loop spans 14 amino acids. J was trimmed by 8 bases and V by 4 bases; bases with no gene match: 9. Germline V gene sequence: CDR1 SGHTA, CDR2 FQGTGA. DNA for the CDR3: TGTGCCAGCAGCTCTGGTCAGGGGGCGCGGGGCTACACCTTC. This encodes CASSSGQGARGYTF.

This clone was found once. V and J are TRBV5-1 and TRBJ1-2, with D possibly matching TRBD1 (6 bases). Trimming took off 0 bases at V and 6 bases at J, with 15 bases between the two ends. From germline, CDR1 is SGHRS and CDR2 YFSETQ. CDR3 length: 15 amino acids. The CDR3 loop is CASSLEGRGGDGYTF. The CDR3 region has the DNA TGCGCCAGCAGCTTGGAGGGCAGGGGCGGGGATGGCTACACCTTC.

The chain is built from TRBV7-8 and TRBJ2-5; 11 bases agree with TRBD1. Germline CDR1 is SGHVS and CDR2 is FQNEAQ. V dropped 2 bases and J dropped 5; count of bases not matched to a gene: 7. The CDR3 is 16 amino acids. The CDR3 here is CASSLRDRGNVETQYF. The DNA of the CDR3 is TGTGCCAGCAGCTTAAGGGACAGGGGGAATGTCGAGACCCAGTACTTC. Full variable domain (missing parts from reference TRBV7-8 and TRBJ2-5): GAGVSQSPRYKVAKRGQDVALRCDPISGHVSLFWYQQALGQGPEFLTYFQNEAQLDKSGLPSDRFFAERPEGSVSTLKIQRTQQEDSAVYLCASSLRDRGNVETQYFGPGTRLLVL.

The rearrangement links TRBV6-5 to TRBJ1-1; TRBD1 matches 8 bases. The length of the CDR3 is 14 residues. V was clipped by 7 bases and J by 4 bases; unmatched bases: 8. Per the germline V gene, CDR1 is MNHEY and CDR2 is SVGAGI. The CDR3 bases are TGTGCCAGCACCCAGGGGGCGCGAGGCACTGAAGCTTTCTTT. Its translation: CASTQGARGTEAFF.

The V call is TRBV5-4, the J call TRBJ1-2; D unclear. Trimming stripped 1 base from V and 4 bases from J, with 8 bases between. Germline V gives CDR1 SGHNT, CDR2 YYREEE (reference sequence). The CDR3 contains 13 residues. DNA for the CDR3: TGTGCCAGCAGCTTGCCTGACCTCTATGGCTACACCTTC. Translation gives CASSLPDLYGYTF.

The chain has TRBV27 and TRBJ2-7, with 7 bases lining up with TRBD1. Looked up from germline, CDR1 is MNHEY and CDR2 is SMNVEV (reference sequence). This CDR3 has 16 amino acids. V was pared by 5 bases and J by 2 bases, with 12 bases of the junction left unmatched. As DNA, the CDR3 is TGTGCCAGCAGTAGCCACGGGACAGCGAAAACCTACGAGCAGTACTTC. Amino acid sequence: CASSSHGTAKTYEQYF.

The V call is TRBV10-3, the J call TRBJ1-4; TRBD1 is a possible D gene (5 bases). From germline, CDR1 is ENHRY and CDR2 SYGVKD. CDR3 length equals 15 residues. V lost 0 bases and J lost 4, with 9 bases in between. CDR3 amino acids: CAISESPGDNEKLFF. The CDR3, as DNA: TGTGCCATCAGTGAGTCACCGGGGGATAATGAAAAACTGTTTTTT.

The V call is TRBV7-9, the J call TRBJ1-1, with TRBD1 matching 8 bases. Germline V gene lookup returns CDR1 SEHNR and CDR2 FQNEAQ (reference sequence). The CDR3 totals 14 residues. The trim removed 3 bases at V and 1 base at J, leaving 1 base unmatched. The DNA for the CDR3 is TGTGCCAGCAGCTTGGGACAGGAGAACACTGAAGCTTTCTTT. Translated: CASSLGQENTEAFF. Drawing the rest from reference TRBV7-9 and TRBJ1-1, the complete variable domain is DTGVSQNPRHKITKRGQNVTFRCDPISEHNRLYWYRQTLGQGPEFLTYFQNEAQLEKSRLLSDRFSAERPKGSFSTLEIQRTEQGDSAMYLCASSLGQENTEAFFGQGTRLTVV.

The gene calls are TRBV6-6 and TRBJ1-1, with 7 bases aligning to TRBD1. Germline V CDR1 and CDR2: MNHNY, SVGAGI (reference sequence). This CDR3 contains 14 residues. V lost 1 base, J lost 3 bases, and 2 bases stayed unmatched. The CDR3 is CASSYYGTDTEAFF. The CDR3 DNA reads as TGTGCCAGCAGTTACTACGGGACAGACACTGAAGCTTTCTTT.

The chain recombines TRBV5-4 with TRBJ1-2, with 8 bases matching TRBD1. Trimming took 6 bases from V and 3 from J; bases not matched to a gene: 10. CDR3 size: 15 residues. Per the germline V gene, CDR1 is SGHNT and CDR2 is YYREEE (reference sequence). CDR3 loop: CASTWAQGGDYGYTF. DNA of the CDR3: TGTGCCAGCACCTGGGCACAGGGGGGGGACTATGGCTACACCTTC.

This chain links TRBV6-6 with TRBJ1-5; the D gene is possibly TRBD1 (5 bases). Germline CDR1 and CDR2: MNHNY and SVGAGI (reference sequence). This CDR3 region has 14 residues. Trimming pared 10 bases from V and 3 bases from J, leaving 16 bases between. CDR3 DNA: TGTGCCACTAGGACATCCGTACCCAATCAGCCCCAGCATTTT. It specifies CATRTSVPNQPQHF.

This chain joins TRBV5-1 and TRBJ2-2; D is uncertain. Between the trimmed V and J ends, which lost 0 bases and 2 bases, there was a span of 5 bases. Germline CDR1 SGHRS, CDR2 YFSETQ. The CDR3 is made up of 14 amino acids. In DNA form, the CDR3 reads TGCGCCAGCAGCTTGGCCACAAACACCGGGGAGCTGTTTTTT. Amino acids: CASSLATNTGELFF. The variable domain in full, with the rest retrieved from reference TRBV5-1 and TRBJ2-2, is KAGVTQTPRYLIKTRGQQVTLSCSPISGHRSVSWYQQTPGQGLQFLFEYFSETQRNKGNFPGRFSGRQFSNSRSEMNVSTLELGDSALYLCASSLATNTGELFFGEGSRLTVL.

This sequence joins TRBV6-5 and TRBJ1-2; no clear D gene. The CDR3 has 14 amino acids. Germline V gene data show CDR1 as MNHEY and CDR2 as SVGAGI. V was trimmed by 6 bases and J by 0 bases, leaving 11 bases between them. DNA of the CDR3: TGTGCCAGCAGACTGGCGTACACTAACTATGGCTACACCTTC. Amino acid sequence: CASRLAYTNYGYTF.

The chain links TRBV2 to TRBJ2-2; no clear D gene. V was trimmed by 2 bases and J by 6 bases, leaving 13 bases between them. The CDR3 is 15 residues long. The V gene's germline CDR1 is SNHLY and CDR2 FYNNEI. CDR3 coding DNA: TGTGCCAGCAGTGAAACCCGTGCTGACTCCGGGGAGCTGTTTTTT. Translating it yields CASSETRADSGELFF.

The chain carries TRBV18 and TRBJ2-7, with 7 positions matching TRBD1. The germline CDR1 and CDR2 sequences are KGHSH and LQKENI. This CDR3 region has 15 residues. With 2 bases clipped from V and 3 bases from J, the junction kept 7 bases outside the gene matches. For the CDR3, the DNA is TGTGCCAGCTCACCAGGGGCAGGGGGAAACTACGAGCAGTACTTC. It yields the protein CASSPGAGGNYEQYF.

J is TRBJ1-5 and V is TRBV7-2; 7 bases line up with TRBD1. V was clipped by 5 bases and J by 6 bases; unmatched bases: 10. Germline CDR1 reads SGHTA; CDR2 reads FQGNSA. The CDR3 contains 15 residues. DNA for the CDR3: TGTGCCAGCAGCCGAGCTCAGGGGGTGGGTCAGCCCCAGCATTTT. Its protein product is CASSRAQGVGQPQHF.

V usage is TRBV5-4 and J usage is TRBJ1-5; D uncertain. Germline V gene lookup returns CDR1 SGHNT and CDR2 YYREEE (reference sequence). The CDR3 consists of 11 residues. Trimming removed 4 bases from V and 4 bases from J, with 3 bases in between. CDR3 DNA: TGTGCCAGCAGCCGAAATCAGCCCCAGCATTTT. Translated, it gives CASSRNQPQHF.

The chain's CDR3 is CASSERRSMNTEAFF. DNA of the CDR3: TGTGCCAGCAGTGAGAGGAGATCAATGAACACTGAAGCTTTCTTT. This sequence joins TRBV6-1 and TRBJ1-1, with D unclear. The germline CDR1 and CDR2 sequences are MNHNS and SASEGT. The length of the CDR3 is 15 residues. The V end lost 3 bases, the J end lost 0 bases, and 11 bases lay between the germline ends.

The chain links TRBV2 to TRBJ2-7, with D tentatively TRBD1 (6 bases). The germline CDR1 and CDR2 sequences are SNHLY and FYNNEI. Deletions cut 6 bases from V and 4 bases from J, with 19 bases between. CDR3 length: 15 amino acids. CDR3 sequence reads: CASSLGSGAFYEQYF. Written as DNA, the CDR3 is TGTGCCAGCAGCTTGGGATCAGGGGCATTTTACGAGCAGTACTTC.

The CDR3 nucleotides read TGTGCCAGCAGCTTAGGCCTATGGGTCGAGGCTGAGCAGTTCTTC. Translating gives CASSLGLWVEAEQFF. V usage is TRBV7-9 and J usage is TRBJ2-1; D is uncertain. The CDR3 has 15 amino acids. V lost 1 base and J lost 9, with 16 bases in between. CDR1 is SEHNR, CDR2 FQNEAQ, per germline (reference sequence).

J is TRBJ2-5 and V is TRBV19; TRBD2 is a possible D gene (5 bases). V lost 5 bases and J lost 5, with 15 bases in between. CDR1 is LNHDA and CDR2 is SQIVND in the germline V gene (reference sequence). The length of the CDR3 is 14 residues. CDR3 sequence: CASSRTHSVETQYF. CDR3 nucleotides: TGTGCCAGTAGTCGGACCCATAGCGTGGAGACCCAGTACTTC.

V and J are TRBV30 and TRBJ2-6; 11 nucleotides line up with TRBD2. The V gene end was trimmed by 5 bases and the J gene end by 4 bases; junction bases not matched to a gene: 7. The CDR3 sequence is 16 residues long. Germline assignment: CDR1 GTSNPN and CDR2 SVGIG (reference sequence). The CDR3 bases are TGTGCCTGGGGACTAGCGGGCCTACGAGGGGCCAACGTCCTGACTTTC. Translated: CAWGLAGLRGANVLTF.

The chain joins TRBV7-3 to TRBJ2-1, with a tentative D call TRBD2 (5 bases). The germline CDR1 and CDR2 sequences are SGHTA and FQGTGA. V was shortened by 2 bases and J by 10 bases, with 15 bases between the two germline ends. CDR3 length: 14 amino acids. The CDR3 DNA reads TGTGCCAGCAGCTTAGAGGGAGTGGTTGGGGAGCAGTTCTTC. It codes for CASSLEGVVGEQFF.